One sample yielded the 5 T cell receptor beta chains listed below, sequenced in a study of blood T cell repertoires in COVID-19 (dated by TCRdb to about 2020). The library was built by means of the immunoSEQ multiplex PCR assay. In its TCRdb copy, this immuneACCESS table keeps in-frame sequences only and misses some clones. Where compared with another copy, unresolved V genes explain less than half of these, and the others have no known cause. This sample has around 300,000 clones in its table, and approximately 90% of those were observed once. 2% to 3% of the sample rests with the top ten. The sample taken for sequencing was peripheral blood. These receptors all come from a man younger than 35 with active or convalescent COVID-19.

The V and J genes are TRBV7-2 and TRBJ2-5; D gene ambiguous. The V gene's germline CDR1 is SGHTA and CDR2 FQGNSA. V dropped 2 bases and J dropped 7 bases, with 20 bases sitting between them. This CDR3 spans 16 amino acids. The CDR3 DNA follows: TGTGCCAGCAGCTTACACGGTTTGGGTAGCCTCGGGACCCAGTACTTC. It encodes CASSLHGLGSLGTQYF.

The chain carries TRBV7-8 and TRBJ2-3; 9 bases are shared with TRBD2. Trimming cost V 1 base and J 3 bases; bases outside gene matches: 5. From germline, CDR1 is SGHVS and CDR2 FQNEAQ. This CDR3 has 16 residues. As DNA, the CDR3 is TGTGCCAGCAGCTTAGGTTATGCGGGAGGGACAGATACGCAGTATTTT. Translation gives CASSLGYAGGTDTQYF.

For this clone: The germline gene is not matched at one end of the junction; a read error may be the cause. The V call is TRBV14, the J call TRBJ2-1; D perhaps matches TRBD1 (6 bases). The CDR3 totals 15 residues. The V gene's germline CDR1 is SGHDN and CDR2 FVKESK. CDR3 sequence reads: CASGQAYQGFNEQFF. CDR3 nucleotides: TGTGCCAGCGGCCAGGCCTACCAGGGGTTCAATGAGCAGTTCTTC.

CDR3 residues: CASSLEPGSLNEKLFF. The CDR3 nucleotides are TGCGCCAGCAGCTTGGAACCCGGGAGCCTTAATGAAAAACTGTTTTTT. The rearrangement uses TRBV5-1 and TRBJ1-4; D gene uncertain. This CDR3 has 16 residues. V shed 0 bases and J shed 4 bases, with 13 bases lying between them. Germline V gives CDR1 SGHRS, CDR2 YFSETQ.

The rearrangement links TRBV10-3 to TRBJ1-1; D remains ambiguous. Germline CDR1 ENHRY, CDR2 SYGVKD. V was shortened by 3 bases and J by 0 bases, with 14 bases between the two germline ends. The CDR3 loop spans 16 amino acids. The DNA for the CDR3 is TGTGCCATCAGTGATCTATTTCTGCAACTGAACACTGAAGCTTTCTTT. Translation gives CAISDLFLQLNTEAFF.